A single sample is the source of the 21 T cell receptor beta chains below, sequenced in a study of T cell changes during pregnancy in multiple sclerosis. The repertoire was sequenced with immunoSEQ multiplex PCR; TCRdb's copy has only in-frame clones and lacks some. The table has more than 80,000 clones, about 95% seen once. The material sequenced was peripheral blood, taken in the second trimester of pregnancy. The receptors come from a female donor with multiple sclerosis, enrolled in a pregnancy study.

The chain has TRBV28 and TRBJ2-4, with 11 bases fitting TRBD2. V was clipped by 3 bases and J by 5 bases; unmatched bases: 12. Germline-derived CDR1 and CDR2 are MDHEN and SYDVKM. There are 18 residues in the CDR3. The CDR3 loop reads CASSFVGLAGGGENIQYF. For the CDR3, the DNA is TGTGCCAGCAGTTTCGTCGGGCTAGCGGGAGGAGGGGAAAACATTCAGTACTTC.

This chain connects TRBV7-6 to TRBJ2-5, with 8 bases matching TRBD1. Germline V gene sequence: CDR1 SGHVS, CDR2 FNYEAQ. The CDR3 is 15 amino acids. J was trimmed by 5 bases and V by 7 bases; bases with no gene match: 12. CDR3 region: CASNPRTGSTETQYF. Written as DNA, the CDR3 is TGTGCCAGCAACCCCCGGACAGGGTCTACGGAGACCCAGTACTTC.

The chain carries TRBV10-2 and TRBJ2-3; 11 bases are a match to TRBD2. CDR3 size: 15 residues. J gave up 0 bases and V 6 bases, and 2 bases lay outside the gene matches. CDR1 WSHSY and CDR2 SAAADI come from the germline V gene. The CDR3 nucleotides are TGCGCCAGCAGGCTAGCGGGGGGAAGCACAGATACGCAGTATTTT. Its translation is CASRLAGGSTDTQYF.

Points on this clone: At one of its ends the junction is not consistent with the germline gene, which may arise from a read error. The gene calls are TRBV10-3 and TRBJ2-7, with D perhaps matching TRBD2 (7 bases). Germline CDR1 is ENHRY and CDR2 is SYGVKD. The CDR3 consists of 16 residues. DNA of the CDR3: TGTGCCATCAGTGAGCCGTTACCCGGGGGGCCCCCGTCTAGGAGCTTC. Its translation is CAISEPLPGGPPSRSF.

V is TRBV5-8 and J is TRBJ1-3; D is possibly TRBD1 (6 bases). Per the germline V gene, CDR1 is SGHTS and CDR2 is YDEGEE. V was shortened by 3 bases and J by 4 bases, with 17 bases between the two germline ends. The CDR3 has 16 amino acids. CDR3 loop: CASSSWRGAEGNTIYF. The CDR3 bases are TGTGCCAGCAGCTCATGGCGGGGGGCGGAAGGAAACACCATATATTTT.

The V and J genes are TRBV9 and TRBJ2-5; 12 bases agree with TRBD2. V trimming: 3 bases; J trimming: 4 bases; junction bases outside the gene matches: 4. Germline lookup yields CDR1 SGDLS and CDR2 YYNGEE. The CDR3 has 15 residues. The CDR3 here is CASSGQGLAGETQYF. The CDR3 coding sequence is TGTGCCAGCAGCGGCCAGGGACTAGCGGGAGAGACCCAGTACTTC.

The gene calls are TRBV7-9 and TRBJ2-3; D is unclear. Trimming removed 3 bases from V and 0 bases from J, with 4 bases in between. Germline values: CDR1 SEHNR, CDR2 FQNEAQ (reference sequence). The CDR3 consists of 13 residues. For the CDR3, the DNA is TGTGCCAGCAGCTTCGGGAGCACAGATACGCAGTATTTT. The encoded protein is CASSFGSTDTQYF.

The CDR3 DNA is TGTGCCAGCAGTTCCCGGGGCGGGACTAAGGAGCAGTACTTC. It is translated as CASSSRGGTKEQYF. The rearrangement joins TRBV7-9 to TRBJ2-7, with 7 bases fitting TRBD2. The CDR3 is 14 residues long. With V trimmed by 6 bases and J by 7 bases, 12 bases remained unmatched. Per germline, CDR1 SEHNR and CDR2 FQNEAQ (reference sequence).

This chain joins TRBV29-1 and TRBJ1-5, with D possibly TRBD1 on 6 matching bases. Trimming shortened V by 6 bases and J by 1 base, and 19 bases separated the two germline ends. The germline V gene encodes CDR1 SQVTM and CDR2 ANQGSEA. The CDR3 runs to 16 residues. The CDR3 sequence is CSVREAGGVSNQPQHF. The DNA of the CDR3 is TGCAGCGTAAGGGAAGCGGGGGGCGTGAGCAATCAGCCCCAGCATTTT.

The chain employs TRBV7-9 and TRBJ2-6; no clear D gene. V lost 3 bases and J 12 bases, leaving 12 bases between the germline ends. The CDR3 is made up of 13 amino acids. Germline assignment: CDR1 SEHNR and CDR2 FQNEAQ (reference sequence). In DNA, the CDR3 is TGTGCCAGCAGCTTTGTGAGGCCCGGCGTCCTGACTTTC. Amino acid sequence: CASSFVRPGVLTF. Together with reference TRBV7-9 and TRBJ2-6, the CDR3 gives the full variable domain: DTGVSQNPRHKITKRGQNVTFRCDPISEHNRLYWYRQTLGQGPEFLTYFQNEAQLEKSRLLSDRFSAERPKGSFSTLEIQRTEQGDSAMYLCASSFVRPGVLTFGAGSRLTVL.

This sequence joins TRBV2 and TRBJ2-1, with 16 bases matching TRBD2. The CDR3 has 20 residues. V trimming: 9 bases; J trimming: 1 base; junction bases outside the gene matches: 15. The V gene's germline CDR1 is SNHLY and CDR2 FYNNEI. The CDR3 nucleotides read TGTGCCAGGCTCGGCCAGGTGGGACTAGCGGGAGGGCCGTCCTACAATGAGCAGTTCTTC. Encoded protein: CARLGQVGLAGGPSYNEQFF.

The chain carries TRBV2 and TRBJ1-2; a weak D match, TRBD1 (6 bases). Germline values: CDR1 SNHLY, CDR2 FYNNEI. V shed 3 bases and J shed 1 base, with 12 bases lying between them. This CDR3 contains 15 residues. The DNA for the CDR3 is TGTGCCAGCAGTGATCTCGACAGGATTAACTATGGCTACACCTTC. Encoded protein: CASSDLDRINYGYTF.

The gene calls are TRBV27 and TRBJ2-7; TRBD1 matches 10 bases. The CDR3 has 17 amino acids. Germline CDR1 and CDR2: MNHEY and SMNVEV (reference sequence). Trimming at V came to 5 bases and at J to 7 bases, leaving 17 bases not matched to a gene. The CDR3 loop is CASSPPVRTGGEGEQYF. CDR3 in DNA: TGTGCCAGCAGTCCACCCGTCAGGACAGGGGGAGAGGGGGAGCAGTACTTC.

This sequence joins TRBV5-3 and TRBJ2-7; 9 bases are a match to TRBD1. TRBV5-3 is reported as an ORF; its role is uncertain. The CDR3 covers 15 residues. V was clipped by 6 bases and J by 3 bases; unmatched bases: 10. In DNA form, the CDR3 reads TGTGCCAGAACCCCGGCCGGGGACAGGGACTACGAGCAGTACTTC. It specifies CARTPAGDRDYEQYF.

The CDR3 protein is CASSQPGIGRASGNTIYF. DNA for the CDR3: TGCGCCAGCAGCCAACCGGGCATTGGCAGGGCTTCTGGAAACACCATATATTTT. The J gene is TRBJ1-3, the V gene TRBV23-1, with D perhaps matching TRBD1 (5 bases). TRBV23-1 is designated an ORF whose function remains uncertain. The CDR3 sequence is 18 residues long. V lost 6 bases, J lost 1 base, and 22 bases lay in between.

V is TRBV7-6 and J is TRBJ2-7; TRBD1 matches 9 bases. This CDR3 region has 14 residues. The V gene end was trimmed by 3 bases and the J gene end by 6 bases; junction bases not matched to a gene: 6. Per the germline V gene, CDR1 is SGHVS and CDR2 is FNYEAQ. The CDR3 nucleotides read TGTGCCAGCAGCTTTACCGGGACAGGGTCCGAGCAGTACTTC. This codes for CASSFTGTGSEQYF.

The chain joins TRBV18 to TRBJ2-2; perhaps TRBD1 as D (5 bases). The germline V and J ends were trimmed by 4 bases and 0 bases, with 9 bases remaining between them. The CDR3 spans 15 residues. From germline, CDR1 is KGHSH and CDR2 LQKENI. The CDR3 DNA reads TGTGCCAGCTCACTCCAGGGCGCGAACACCGGGGAGCTGTTTTTT. Its translation: CASSLQGANTGELFF.

In DNA form, the CDR3 reads TGTGCCAGCGTAGCGGGACAGGGGGTTGCTAACTATGGCTACACCTTC. Translated: CASVAGQGVANYGYTF. The rearrangement joins TRBV2 to TRBJ1-2; TRBD1 agrees at 11 bases. V shed 8 bases, J shed 0 bases, and the junction held 8 bases outside the gene matches. Germline V gene sequence: CDR1 SNHLY, CDR2 FYNNEI. This CDR3 is built from 16 residues.

The V and J genes are TRBV11-2 and TRBJ1-4; maybe TRBD1 (5 bases). V was pared by 1 base and J by 8 bases, with 14 bases between. Germline values: CDR1 SGHAT, CDR2 FQNNGV. CDR3 length: 15 residues. CDR3 nucleotide sequence: TGTGCCAGCAGCTTAGGGGGGGGGTTAAGGGAAAAACTGTTTTTT. Amino acid sequence: CASSLGGGLREKLFF.

The chain uses TRBV5-1 and TRBJ2-3, with 7 positions matching TRBD1. The CDR3 totals 17 residues. CDR1 is SGHRS, CDR2 YFSETQ, per germline. The J segment lost 0 bases and the V segment lost 0 bases, leaving 7 bases of the junction unmatched. Here the CDR3 reads CASSLARGQSSTDTQYF. The CDR3 region has the DNA TGCGCCAGCAGCTTGGCCCGGGGACAGTCTAGCACAGATACGCAGTATTTT.

This clone has only one observation. The V call is TRBV5-1, the J call TRBJ2-7, with D perhaps TRBD1 (5 bases). Deletions cut 2 bases from V and 2 bases from J, with 11 bases between. CDR3 length equals 14 residues. Per germline, CDR1 SGHRS and CDR2 YFSETQ. The CDR3 spells CASSFSRAPYEQYF. For the CDR3, the DNA is TGCGCCAGCAGCTTCTCCAGGGCTCCCTACGAGCAGTACTTC. Combining the CDR3 with reference TRBV5-1 and TRBJ2-7 gives the whole variable domain KAGVTQTPRYLIKTRGQQVTLSCSPISGHRSVSWYQQTPGQGLQFLFEYFSETQRNKGNFPGRFSGRQFSNSRSEMNVSTLELGDSALYLCASSFSRAPYEQYFGPGTRLTVT.